The sequence of this T cell receptor beta chain was determined in a study of shared clonotypes between healthy human individuals. The genomic DNA of each subset was split evenly across several immunoSEQ plates. Method: immunoSEQ multiplex PCR; TCRdb's copy keeps in-frame clones and lacks some. In the table there are around 980,000 clones, approximately 80% of which are singletons. Germline V CDR1 and CDR2: KGHSH, LQKENI. V was clipped by 0 bases and J by 13 bases; unmatched bases: 7. The CDR3 totals 15 residues. V and J are TRBV18 and TRBJ2-4, with 12 nucleotides matching TRBD2. The sample comprised memory CD4+ T cells from PBMCs. The subset denotes: CD45RA-negative fraction. This sequence was found in a man younger than 30 in good health. Some clones in this sample may be carry-over from other donors' samples. The CDR3 coding sequence is TGTGCCAGCTCACCACCGGGACTAGCGGGCCAAGCGCAGTACTTC. This codes for CASSPPGLAGQAQYF.